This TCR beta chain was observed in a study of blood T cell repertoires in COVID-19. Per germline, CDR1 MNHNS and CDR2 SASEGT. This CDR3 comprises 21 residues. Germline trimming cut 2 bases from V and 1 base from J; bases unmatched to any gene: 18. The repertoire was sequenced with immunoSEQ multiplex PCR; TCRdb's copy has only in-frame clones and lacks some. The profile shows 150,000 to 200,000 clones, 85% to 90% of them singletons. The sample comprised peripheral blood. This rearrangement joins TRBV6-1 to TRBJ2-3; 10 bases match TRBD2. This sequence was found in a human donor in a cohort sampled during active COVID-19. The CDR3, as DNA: TGTGCCAGCAGTGAATCGAAGGGATCGCGGATTGGACTAGCGGGCACAGATACGCAGTATTTT. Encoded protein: CASSESKGSRIGLAGTDTQYF.